This is a list of T cell receptor beta chains from one sample in a study of human versus mouse CDR3 diversity and MHC coevolution. Repertoires were generated with immunoSEQ multiplex PCR, while TCRdb's copy carries only in-frame clones and drops some. The sample carries about 81,000 clones, approximately 92% recorded once. The sample consisted of naive CD4+ T cells from blood. These TCRs come from a person between 25 and 69 years old in good health. Each CDR3 is given with its conserved first and last residue. A D gene is named only where the DNA matches it firmly. Size is stated for part of the rows, as once, few or many counts, or as a class when the clone is expanded.

size,J,D,V,DNA,CDR3
-,TRBJ2-1,TRBD2,TRBV7-2,TGTGCCAGCAGCTTAGTCCCGGGAGGTAGTAATGAGCAGTTCTTC,CASSLVPGGSNEQFF
-,TRBJ1-1,-,TRBV2,TGTGCCAGCAGGTGGGAGAGGACTGAAGCTTTCTTT,CASRWERTEAFF
-,TRBJ1-5,-,TRBV6-1,TGTGCCAGCAGTGAATGGGTAGCGGGGCTCCAGCATTTT,CASSEWVAGLQHF
-,TRBJ1-3,-,TRBV27,TGTGCCAGCAGTTCCGCTCAGGGAAACACCATATATTTT,CASSSAQGNTIYF
-,TRBJ1-2,-,TRBV6-4,TGTGCCAGCACCCCCCAGATGGGCCATAACTATGGCTACACCTTC,CASTPQMGHNYGYTF
-,TRBJ2-7,TRBD2,TRBV5-1,TGCGCCAGCAGCTTCGGGACTAGCGGGAGGCCCTACGAGCAGTACTTC,CASSFGTSGRPYEQYF
-,TRBJ2-7,TRBD2,TRBV18,TGTGCCAGCTCACCACTACTAGCGGGAGGGCCTTCCCCCTACGAGCAGTACTTC,CASSPLLAGGPSPYEQYF
-,TRBJ2-7,-,TRBV27,TGTGCCAGCAGTACAGGGTCCCACGAGCAGTACTTC,CASSTGSHEQYF
few,TRBJ1-1,TRBD1,TRBV11-2,TGTGCCAGCAGCCCCCGGACAGGGAACACTGAAGCTTTCTTT,CASSPRTGNTEAFF
-,TRBJ2-1,-,TRBV6-6,TGTGCCAGCACCCCCCGCTCCTACAATGAGCAGTTCTTC,CASTPRSYNEQFF
-,TRBJ2-7,-,TRBV30,TGTGCCTGGACCAGGGGCTCGCCGGGTAACGAGCAGTACTTC,CAWTRGSPGNEQYF
-,TRBJ1-1,TRBD1,TRBV18,TGTGCCAGCTCACGGGACAGGGTGGCGACTGAAGCTTTCTTT,CASSRDRVATEAFF
-,TRBJ1-2,TRBD1,TRBV19,TGTGCCAGCAGTCCGGGACAGGGAAACTATGGCTACACCTTC,CASSPGQGNYGYTF
-,TRBJ2-7,-,TRBV7-2,TGTGCCAGCAGCTTACAGGGGGGACACCAACCCTACGAGCAGTACTTC,CASSLQGGHQPYEQYF
once,TRBJ2-7,-,TRBV28,TGTGCCAGCAGTTTCGGGACAAGATCCTACGAGCAGTACTTC,CASSFGTRSYEQYF
-,TRBJ2-1,TRBD1,TRBV5-8,TGTGCCAGCAGCTTGGGGACAGGGTACAATGAGCAGTTCTTC,CASSLGTGYNEQFF
-,TRBJ1-6,-,TRBV10-3,TGTGCCATCAGTGAATGGCGGGGGAGAAATTCACCCCTCCACTTT,CAISEWRGRNSPLHF
-,TRBJ2-2,-,TRBV11-3,TGTGCCAGCAGCTTAGGCGGGGCGATGAACACCGGGGAGCTGTTTTTT,CASSLGGAMNTGELFF
-,TRBJ1-6,-,TRBV6-1,TGTGCCAGCAGTTCGACCCTAGCCGATTCACCCCTCCACTTT,CASSSTLADSPLHF
-,TRBJ1-4,-,TRBV7-9,TGTGCCAGCAGCTTCTGGCAGGGGAATGAAAAACTGTTTTTT,CASSFWQGNEKLFF
-,TRBJ1-4,-,TRBV7-2,TGTGCCAGCAGCTTATTAGGGGTTCTAGGGGAAAAACTGTTTTTT,CASSLLGVLGEKLFF
-,TRBJ1-1,-,TRBV6-5,TGTGCCAGCAGCTCCCTCGTATCAGCTTTCTTT,CASSSLVSAFF
once,TRBJ1-6,-,TRBV27,TGTGCCAGCCAAGGGAGGAGGGACTCACCCCTCCACTTT,CASQGRRDSPLHF
-,TRBJ1-4,TRBD1,TRBV6-6,TGTGCCAGCCGGGGACAGGGGGCAACTAATGAAAAACTGTTTTTT,CASRGQGATNEKLFF
-,TRBJ1-1,-,TRBV9,TGTGCCAGCAGCTCATCCCCTTGGGGGGGGCGAACTGAAGCTTTCTTT,CASSSSPWGGRTEAFF
-,TRBJ2-7,-,TRBV4-3,TGCGCCAGCAGCCAAGATTCGGAGAGCTCCTACGAGCAGTACTTC,CASSQDSESSYEQYF
-,TRBJ1-1,-,TRBV29-1,TGCAGCGTACGATACAGCTCTGAGGGAGCTTTCTTT,CSVRYSSEGAFF
-,TRBJ2-3,-,TRBV7-9,TGTGCCAGCAGCGCTTCCGGGGATACGCAGTATTTT,CASSASGDTQYF
-,TRBJ1-1,TRBD1,TRBV5-4,TGTGCCAGCAGCTTGGCCACAGGGGGAGGAACTGAAGCTTTCTTT,CASSLATGGGTEAFF
-,TRBJ1-1,TRBD1,TRBV9,TGTGCCAGCAGCGTCTACCCGTCGGGACAGCAACCTGAAGCTTTCTTT,CASSVYPSGQQPEAFF
-,TRBJ2-7,TRBD1,TRBV7-2,TGTGCCAGCAGCGGGACAGGGGAAGGCGAGCAGTACTTC,CASSGTGEGEQYF
-,TRBJ2-3,-,TRBV27,TGTGCCAGCAGTTTATCGGCAGGGACAGATACGCAGTATTTT,CASSLSAGTDTQYF
-,TRBJ2-2,TRBD2,TRBV7-3,TGTGCCAGCAGCCCTAGCGGGAGAGAGGTAGCCGGGGAGCTGTTTTTT,CASSPSGREVAGELFF
-,TRBJ2-5,-,TRBV28,TGTGCCAGCAAGGAGGGGTTGGAGACCCAGTACTTC,CASKEGLETQYF
-,TRBJ2-7,-,TRBV7-6,TGTGCCAGCAGCTCTATCTACGAGCAGTACTTC,CASSSIYEQYF
-,TRBJ1-4,-,TRBV19,TGTGCCAGTAGTATCTTTACCAGGACAAGTAATGAAAAACTGTTTTTT,CASSIFTRTSNEKLFF
-,TRBJ1-1,-,TRBV19,TGTGCCAGTAAAAGGGAGACTGAAGCTTTCTTT,CASKRETEAFF
-,TRBJ2-7,-,TRBV5-4,TGTGCCAGCAGCCCCGGACAGTCCTACGAGCAGTACTTC,CASSPGQSYEQYF
-,TRBJ1-1,-,TRBV11-1,TGTGCCAGCAGCTTAGCTATCGGGCAGGGGAACACTGAAGCTTTCTTT,CASSLAIGQGNTEAFF